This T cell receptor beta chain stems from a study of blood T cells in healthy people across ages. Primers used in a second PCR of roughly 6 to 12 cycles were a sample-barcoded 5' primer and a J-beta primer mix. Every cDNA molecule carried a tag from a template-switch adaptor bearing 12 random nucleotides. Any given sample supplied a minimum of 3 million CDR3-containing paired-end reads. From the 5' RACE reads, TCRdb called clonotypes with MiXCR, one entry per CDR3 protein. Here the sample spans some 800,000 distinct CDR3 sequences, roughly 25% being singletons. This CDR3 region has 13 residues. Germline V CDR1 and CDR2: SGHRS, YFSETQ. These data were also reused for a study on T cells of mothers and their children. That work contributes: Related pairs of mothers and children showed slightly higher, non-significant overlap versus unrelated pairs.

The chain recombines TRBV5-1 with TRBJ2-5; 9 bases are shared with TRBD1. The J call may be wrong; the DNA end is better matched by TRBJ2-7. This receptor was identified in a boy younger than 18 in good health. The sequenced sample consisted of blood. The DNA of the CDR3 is TGCGCCGGCAAGGGACAGGGATTCTACGAGCAGTACTTC. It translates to CAGKGQGFYEQYF.